This T cell receptor beta chain was sequenced during a study of cytomegalovirus exposure and HLA in healthy donors. The CDR3 covers 15 residues. CDR1 is SGHVS and CDR2 is FQNEAQ in the germline V gene. V lost 1 base and J lost 1, with 10 bases in between. PCR involved 60 Vbeta and 13 Jbeta primers. Assay used: immunoSEQ multiplex PCR; TCRdb lists only in-frame clones, some missing. Here the sample spans roughly 140,000 clones, roughly four fifths being singletons. The genes are TRBV7-8 and TRBJ1-2; D remains unclear. The sample comprised PBMCs. This TCR was recovered from a woman aged 45 to 65 in good health and CMV-seronegative. The CDR3 reads CASSLDDGFNYGYTF. CDR3 nucleotide sequence: TGTGCCAGCAGCTTAGATGACGGGTTTAACTATGGCTACACCTTC.